Listed below are T cell receptor beta chains from one sample, sequenced in a study of T cells in Graves' hyperthyroidism and ophthalmopathy. In TCRdb, the multiplex PCR reads were re-called with MiXCR into one record per CDR3 protein. The data show approximately 500,000 distinct CDR3 sequences, 46% seen once. Sequenced input: peripheral blood or thyroid tissue (not recorded which). Source of these receptors: a woman between 18 and 29 years old with Graves' hyperthyroidism. The CDR3 runs from the conserved cysteine through the conserved F or W.

v_call cdr3_aa
TRBV6-5 CASSYSGPYEQYF
TRBV20-1 CSASPLLREVYEQYF
TRBV7-8 CASMGRGGTDTQYF
TRBV9 CASSVGEGEQYF
TRBV2 CASSEFGGSGEQYF
TRBV20-1 CSAKRDGVRETQYF
TRBV7-2 CASSLRRDGAFWETQYF
TRBV29-1 CSVEGDGGYTF
TRBV3-1 CASSHQTGRDTEAFF
TRBV20-1 CSRDRGPYEQYF
TRBV24-1 CATSDGGASSYNEQFF
TRBV2 CASSDSGRSPLHF
TRBV29-1 CSVDRTGDGYTF
TRBV29-1 CSVRQAYYGYTF
TRBV6-5 CASSYGRYF
TRBV5-5 CASSSGGTSEKLFF
TRBV20-1 CSAQGLAYEQYF
TRBV10-2 CASTPGLAGGLYEQYF
TRBV29-1 CSVVSLAGYNEQFF
TRBV6-7 CASSHDGLGKLFF
TRBV15 CATSRDMQPGAGGYTF
TRBV29-1 CSVDLADQETQYF
TRBV2 CASFGGRANQPQHF
TRBV10-3 CAISQTSGRDTQYF
TRBV12-3/TRBV12-4 CASSFRFPSHSF